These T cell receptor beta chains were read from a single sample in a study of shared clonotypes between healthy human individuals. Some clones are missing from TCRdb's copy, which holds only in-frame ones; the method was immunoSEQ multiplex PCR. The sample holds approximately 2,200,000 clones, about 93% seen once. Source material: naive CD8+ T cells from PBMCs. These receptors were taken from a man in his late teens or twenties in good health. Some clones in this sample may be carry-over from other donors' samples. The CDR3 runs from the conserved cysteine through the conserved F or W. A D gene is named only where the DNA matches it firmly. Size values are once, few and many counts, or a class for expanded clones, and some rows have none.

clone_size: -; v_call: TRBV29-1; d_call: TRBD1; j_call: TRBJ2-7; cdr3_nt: TGCAGCGTTGAAGCCTCGGACAGGGGCTACGAGCAGTACTTC; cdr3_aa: CSVEASDRGYEQYF
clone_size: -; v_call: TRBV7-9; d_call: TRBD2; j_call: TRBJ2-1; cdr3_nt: TGTGCCACTGGCCGGGCGGGAGGGCCGAATGAGCAGTTCTTC; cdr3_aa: CATGRAGGPNEQFF
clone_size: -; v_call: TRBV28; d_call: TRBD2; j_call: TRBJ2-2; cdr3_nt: TGTGCCAGCAGTTTACTAGCGGCGAACACCGGGGAGCTGTTTTTT; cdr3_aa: CASSLLAANTGELFF
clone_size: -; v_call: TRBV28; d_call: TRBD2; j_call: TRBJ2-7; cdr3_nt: TGTGCCAGCAGTTTGACTAGCGGAACCTACGAGCAGTACTTC; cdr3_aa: CASSLTSGTYEQYF
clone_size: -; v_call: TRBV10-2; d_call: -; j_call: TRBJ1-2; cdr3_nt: TGCGCCAGCAGTGCGTTTGGGGAGGGGGCTAACTATGGCTACACCTTC; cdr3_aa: CASSAFGEGANYGYTF
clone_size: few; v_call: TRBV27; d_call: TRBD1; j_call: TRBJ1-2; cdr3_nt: TGTGCCAGCAGTCTAACCGGGACAGGAACACACTATGGCTACACCTTC; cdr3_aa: CASSLTGTGTHYGYTF
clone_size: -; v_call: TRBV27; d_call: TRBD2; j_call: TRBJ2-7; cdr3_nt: TGTGCCAGCAGCAGAAGACTAGCGGGAGGAAGTTGGGACGAGCAGTACTTC; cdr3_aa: CASSRRLAGGSWDEQYF
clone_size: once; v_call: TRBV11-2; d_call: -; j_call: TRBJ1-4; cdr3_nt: TGTGCCAGCAGCGCCCAACCGGGGGCGGATAATGAAAAACTGTTTTTT; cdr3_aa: CASSAQPGADNEKLFF
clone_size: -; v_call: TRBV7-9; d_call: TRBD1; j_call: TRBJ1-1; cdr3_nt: TGTGCCAGCAGCCCTCAGACAGGGTTGAACACTGAAGCTTTCTTT; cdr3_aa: CASSPQTGLNTEAFF
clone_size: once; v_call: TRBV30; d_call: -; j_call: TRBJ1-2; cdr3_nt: TGTGCCTGGAGTGTGGTGGGGGACTATGGCTACACCTTC; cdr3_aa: CAWSVVGDYGYTF
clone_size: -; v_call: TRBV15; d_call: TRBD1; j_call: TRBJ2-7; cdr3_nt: TGTGCCACCAGCCCCCGCTGGACAGGGCGTAGCTCCTACGAGCAGTACTTC; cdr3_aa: CATSPRWTGRSSYEQYF
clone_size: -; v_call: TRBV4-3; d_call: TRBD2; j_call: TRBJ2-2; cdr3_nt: TGCGCCAGCAGCCAAGGACTAGCGGGAGGCACCGGGGAGCTGTTTTTT; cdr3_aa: CASSQGLAGGTGELFF
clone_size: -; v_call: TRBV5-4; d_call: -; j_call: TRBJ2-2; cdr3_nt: TGTGCCAGCAGCTCCTTAAAGGCACAGCTTAACACCGGGGAGCTGTTTTTT; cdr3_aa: CASSSLKAQLNTGELFF
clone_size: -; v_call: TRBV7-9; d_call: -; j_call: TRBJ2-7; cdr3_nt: TGTGCCAGCAGCTTAGGCCTGATGGGGGAGCAGTACTTC; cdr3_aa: CASSLGLMGEQYF
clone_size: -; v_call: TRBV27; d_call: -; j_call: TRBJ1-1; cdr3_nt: TGTGCCAGCAGTGCCGACGGAATGAACACTGAAGCTTTCTTT; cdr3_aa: CASSADGMNTEAFF
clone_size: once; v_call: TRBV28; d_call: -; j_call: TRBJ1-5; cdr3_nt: TGTGCCAGCCGGCACCTAACCTTCAATCAGCCCCAGCATTTT; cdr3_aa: CASRHLTFNQPQHF
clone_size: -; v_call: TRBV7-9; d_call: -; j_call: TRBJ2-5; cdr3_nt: TGTGCCAGCAGCGCCAGACAGGAAGAGACCCAGTACTTC; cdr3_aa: CASSARQEETQYF
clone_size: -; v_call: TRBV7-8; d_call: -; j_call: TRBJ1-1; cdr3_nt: TGTGCCAGCAGCCCCCTGGGCAGGTGGGACACTGAAGCTTTCTTT; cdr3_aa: CASSPLGRWDTEAFF
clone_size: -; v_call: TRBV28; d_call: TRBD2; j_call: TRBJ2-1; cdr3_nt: TGTGCCAGCAGTTTTTTAGCGGGAGGGATTGATGAGCAGTTCTTC; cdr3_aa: CASSFLAGGIDEQFF